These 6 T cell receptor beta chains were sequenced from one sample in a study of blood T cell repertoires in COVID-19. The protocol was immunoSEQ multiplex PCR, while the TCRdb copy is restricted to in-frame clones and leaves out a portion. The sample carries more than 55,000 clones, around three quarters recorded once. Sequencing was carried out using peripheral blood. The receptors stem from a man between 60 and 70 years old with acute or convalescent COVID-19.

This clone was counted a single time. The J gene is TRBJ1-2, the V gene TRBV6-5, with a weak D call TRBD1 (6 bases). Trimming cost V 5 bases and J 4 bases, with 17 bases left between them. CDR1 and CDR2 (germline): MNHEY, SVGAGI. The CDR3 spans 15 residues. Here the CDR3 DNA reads TGTGCCAGCAGTCCATACAGCGAGGGGGTCTATGGCTACACCTTC. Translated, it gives CASSPYSEGVYGYTF.

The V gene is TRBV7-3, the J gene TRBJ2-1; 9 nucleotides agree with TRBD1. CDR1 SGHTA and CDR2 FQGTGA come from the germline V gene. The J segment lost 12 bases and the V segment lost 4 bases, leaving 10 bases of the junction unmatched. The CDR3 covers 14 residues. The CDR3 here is CASSSDDRGIGQFF. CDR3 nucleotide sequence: TGTGCCAGCAGCTCCGACGACAGGGGGATCGGGCAGTTCTTC.

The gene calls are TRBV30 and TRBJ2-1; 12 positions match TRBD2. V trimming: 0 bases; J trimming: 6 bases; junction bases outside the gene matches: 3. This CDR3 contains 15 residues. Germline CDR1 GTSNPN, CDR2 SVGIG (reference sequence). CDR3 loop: CAWSVTSGGINEQFF. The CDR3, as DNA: TGTGCCTGGAGTGTAACTAGCGGGGGGATCAATGAGCAGTTCTTC.

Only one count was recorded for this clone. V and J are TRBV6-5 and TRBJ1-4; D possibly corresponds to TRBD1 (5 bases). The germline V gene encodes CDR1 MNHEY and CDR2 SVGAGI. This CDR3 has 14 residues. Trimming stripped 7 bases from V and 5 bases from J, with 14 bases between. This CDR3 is CASKEGVWNEKLFF. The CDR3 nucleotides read TGTGCCAGCAAGGAAGGGGTATGGAATGAAAAACTGTTTTTT.

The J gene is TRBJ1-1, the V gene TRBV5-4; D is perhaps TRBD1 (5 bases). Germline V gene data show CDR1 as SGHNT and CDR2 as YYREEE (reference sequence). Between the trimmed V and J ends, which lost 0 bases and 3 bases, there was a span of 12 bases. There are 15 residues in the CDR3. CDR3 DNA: TGTGCCAGCAGCTTGGACTACCCGGGGGACACTGAAGCTTTCTTT. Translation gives CASSLDYPGDTEAFF.

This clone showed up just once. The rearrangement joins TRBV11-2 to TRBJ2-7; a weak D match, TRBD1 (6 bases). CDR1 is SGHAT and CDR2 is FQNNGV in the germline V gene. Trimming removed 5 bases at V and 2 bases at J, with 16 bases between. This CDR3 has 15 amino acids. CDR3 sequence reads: CASSLSPGQAYEQYF. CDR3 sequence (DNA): TGTGCCAGCAGCCTTTCGCCGGGACAAGCCTACGAGCAGTACTTC.